Presented here are 26 T cell receptor beta chains from one specimen sequenced in a study of T cells in Graves' hyperthyroidism and ophthalmopathy. The CDR3 regions of TCR beta were amplified from RNA transcripts. When the TCR CDR3 underwent first-round RT-PCR, the HTBI primer set was used. TCRdb passed the multiplex PCR reads through MiXCR, listing each CDR3 protein once. This sample has under 350,000 distinct CDR3 sequences, with over 20% found just once. Sample: blood. These receptor sequences come from a woman aged 45-60 years with Graves' hyperthyroidism.

At least ten counts were recorded for this clonotype. The chain recombines TRBV11-2 with TRBJ2-5; no clear D gene. V lost 4 bases, J lost 2 bases, and 17 bases lay in between. The CDR3 is made up of 16 amino acids. The V gene's germline CDR1 is SGHAT and CDR2 FQNNGV. The CDR3 reads CASSSLGRSGQETQYF. The CDR3 DNA follows: TGTGCCAGCAGCTCGCTAGGGCGGTCAGGTCAAGAGACCCAGTACTTC.

This clonotype was counted at least ten times. The CDR3 bases are TGTGCCAGCAGCTTGGGACCCTTCAGGGGCCGGTTCTTC. Its protein product is CASSLGPFRGRFF. V usage is TRBV5-6 and J usage is TRBJ2-1, with a possible D match to TRBD1 (6 bases). Per the germline V gene, CDR1 is SGHDT and CDR2 is YYEEEE. V was clipped by 0 bases and J by 15 bases, with 16 bases between them. The length of the CDR3 is 13 residues.

The gene calls are TRBV7-8 and TRBJ1-5; the D gene is possibly TRBD1 (5 bases). Germline loops: CDR1 SGHVS, CDR2 FQNEAQ. V lost 1 base and J 3 bases, leaving 10 bases between the germline ends. The CDR3 has 15 residues. The CDR3 protein is CASSLGGGLNQPQHF. The CDR3 coding sequence is TGTGCCAGCAGCTTAGGGGGGGGTCTCAATCAGCCCCAGCATTTT.

The genes are TRBV6-1 and TRBJ2-7, with 8 bases matching TRBD1. This CDR3 is 15 amino acids long. With 6 bases clipped from V and 5 bases from J, the junction kept 12 bases outside the gene matches. CDR1 is MNHNS and CDR2 is SASEGT in the germline V gene. The CDR3 DNA is TGTGCCAGCAGGTCAACGGCAGGGGGCCGGAACGAGCAGTACTTC. Encoded protein: CASRSTAGGRNEQYF.

This clonotype was seen at least ten times. The chain joins TRBV13 to TRBJ2-7; no clear D. The CDR3 is made up of 13 amino acids. The V gene lost 2 bases and the J gene lost 1 base, with 6 bases spanning the gap. CDR1 is PRHDT and CDR2 is FYEKMQ in the germline V gene (reference sequence). The CDR3 DNA reads TGTGCCAGCAGCTTAAGTCAGTCCTACGAGCAGTACTTC. Its protein product is CASSLSQSYEQYF.

This clonotype was observed at least ten times. The chain carries TRBV7-3 and TRBJ2-2; 10 bases line up with TRBD2. The CDR3 totals 16 residues. CDR1 SGHTA and CDR2 FQGTGA come from the germline V gene. Germline trimming cut 5 bases from V and 5 bases from J; bases unmatched to any gene: 8. The DNA for the CDR3 is TGTGCCAGCAGCCCAAGCGGGAGGGTGGAGACCGGGGAGCTGTTTTTT. Its translation: CASSPSGRVETGELFF.

This clonotype appeared a single time. The V and J genes are TRBV10-3 and TRBJ2-5, with 7 bases lining up with TRBD2. V dropped 4 bases and J dropped 5; count of bases not matched to a gene: 16. Germline loops: CDR1 ENHRY, CDR2 SYGVKD. This CDR3 spans 17 amino acids. The CDR3 sequence: CAISVFTLSGCFETQYF. The CDR3 DNA reads TGTGCCATCAGTGTTTTCACGCTTAGCGGGTGTTTTGAGACCCAGTACTTC.

This clonotype has a count of ten or more. This rearrangement joins TRBV7-2 to TRBJ2-7; D is ambiguous. In germline, CDR1 is SGHTA, CDR2 FQGNSA. The CDR3 is 14 residues long. V gave up 2 bases and J gave up 1 base, with 9 bases separating them. The CDR3 DNA is TGTGCCAGCAGCTTAAAGGCGGTATCCTACGAGCAGTACTTC. Amino acids: CASSLKAVSYEQYF.

This clonotype was counted only a few times. This chain uses TRBV9 with TRBJ2-1; perhaps D is TRBD1 or TRBD2 (6 bases each). V dropped 4 bases and J dropped 5 bases, with 13 bases sitting between them. Germline CDR1 is SGDLS and CDR2 is YYNGEE. The length of the CDR3 is 14 residues. CDR3 DNA sequence: TGTGCCAGCAGCTTAGGGGGGCAGAACAATGAGCAGTTCTTC. Translation gives CASSLGGQNNEQFF.

The chain recombines TRBV6-2 or TRBV6-3 with TRBJ2-7; possible D gene TRBD1, 6 bases. This CDR3 is 16 amino acids long. Trimming took off 2 bases at V and 6 bases at J, with 20 bases between the two ends. CDR1 is MNHEY and CDR2 is SVGEGT in the germline V gene. The CDR3 is CASSYPIRTVNFEQYF. CDR3 DNA: TGTGCCAGCAGTTACCCCATCCGGACAGTAAACTTCGAGCAGTACTTC.

The chain carries TRBV14 and TRBJ1-2; 7 bases map to TRBD1. The germline V gene encodes CDR1 SGHDN and CDR2 FVKESK. V dropped 0 bases and J dropped 2; count of bases not matched to a gene: 6. The CDR3 consists of 16 residues. CDR3 residues: CASSQDRGRGNYGYTF. CDR3 DNA: TGTGCCAGCAGCCAAGATCGGGGCAGGGGGAACTATGGCTACACCTTC.

This clonotype was seen many times. The V gene is TRBV2, the J gene TRBJ2-7; maybe TRBD1 (5 bases). Trimming cost V 7 bases and J 2 bases, with 9 bases left between them. The length of the CDR3 is 12 residues. Germline V gene data show CDR1 as SNHLY and CDR2 as FYNNEI. The CDR3 DNA sequence: TGTGCCAGCAATGCAGGGACCTACGAGCAGTACTTC. This translates into CASNAGTYEQYF.

This clonotype was seen ten or more times. J is TRBJ1-3 and V is TRBV6-1; TRBD1 is a possible D gene (5 bases). Germline assignment: CDR1 MNHNS and CDR2 SASEGT. Trimming left V 2 bases short and J 1 base short, with 9 bases between. The CDR3 is 15 residues long. The CDR3 DNA follows: TGTGCCAGCAGTGAACAGGGATGGTCTGGAAACACCATATATTTT. Residues: CASSEQGWSGNTIYF.

The CDR3 DNA is TGTGCCAGCAGCCAAGATATATGGGTTACCGGGGAGCTGTTTTTT. This encodes CASSQDIWVTGELFF. The chain joins TRBV4-2 to TRBJ2-2, with D unresolved. Per the germline V gene, CDR1 is LGHNA and CDR2 is YNFKEQ. Deletions cut 0 bases from V and 5 bases from J, with 10 bases between. The CDR3 totals 15 residues.

The chain is built from TRBV7-2 and TRBJ2-3; 8 bases align to TRBD2. J gave up 0 bases and V 6 bases, and 14 bases lay outside the gene matches. The CDR3 runs to 18 residues. Germline V lookup: CDR1 SGHTA, CDR2 FQGNSA. CDR3 DNA sequence: TGTGCCAGCAGTTCCGGGGGGGGGCCCCTATCTAGCACAGATACGCAGTATTTT. Translating it yields CASSSGGGPLSSTDTQYF.

The chain is built from TRBV5-1 and TRBJ1-2, with D possibly matching TRBD1 (6 bases). Trimming shortened V by 5 bases and J by 2 bases, and 13 bases separated the two germline ends. The germline gives CDR1 SGHRS, CDR2 YFSETQ. This CDR3 has 14 amino acids. This chain's CDR3 is CASRPPGENYGYTF. The CDR3 DNA follows: TGCGCCAGCAGGCCTCCAGGGGAAAACTATGGCTACACCTTC.

The rearrangement joins TRBV2 to TRBJ2-7, with 10 bases lining up with TRBD2. The CDR3 consists of 17 residues. Germline V lookup: CDR1 SNHLY, CDR2 FYNNEI. Losses at the gene ends were 5 bases for V and 0 bases for J; bases not matched to a gene: 10. As DNA, the CDR3 is TGTGCCAGCAGTACCTGGTCCAGCGGGAGGGCCTCCTACGAGCAGTACTTC. Translating it yields CASSTWSSGRASYEQYF.

This chain uses TRBV6-1 with TRBJ1-1; D remains ambiguous. The CDR3 has 13 residues. Germline lookup yields CDR1 MNHNS and CDR2 SASEGT. The ends were cut back, 1 base at V and 2 bases at J, with 5 bases in the middle. CDR3 in DNA: TGTGCCAGCAGTGAAGGTTATAACACTGAAGCTTTCTTT. Residues: CASSEGYNTEAFF.

The V call is TRBV14, the J call TRBJ1-2; weak D call: TRBD1 (6 bases). This CDR3 spans 14 amino acids. CDR1 and CDR2 (germline): SGHDN, FVKESK. V dropped 0 bases and J dropped 3 bases, with 8 bases sitting between them. CDR3 sequence reads: CASSQDAGDYGYTF. CDR3 DNA sequence: TGTGCCAGCAGCCAAGATGCAGGGGACTATGGCTACACCTTC.

The sample holds a few counts of this clonotype. The V gene is TRBV5-1, the J gene TRBJ2-2; tentative D call: TRBD1 (6 bases). The germline V and J ends were trimmed by 4 bases and 4 bases, with 14 bases remaining between them. Germline V gene lookup returns CDR1 SGHRS and CDR2 YFSETQ. CDR3 length: 15 amino acids. CDR3 residues: CASSRMTGLTGELFF. CDR3 nucleotides: TGCGCCAGCAGCAGAATGACAGGCCTCACCGGGGAGCTGTTTTTT.

V gene TRBV18 combines with J gene TRBJ1-2, with 10 positions matching TRBD1. The CDR3 consists of 14 residues. Germline loops: CDR1 KGHSH, CDR2 LQKENI. V gave up 3 bases and J gave up 4 bases; unmatched junction bases: 2. CDR3 amino acids: CASSPGQGRYGYTF. The CDR3 DNA follows: TGTGCCAGCTCACCGGGACAGGGGCGCTATGGCTACACCTTC.

V is TRBV30 and J is TRBJ1-2, with a tentative D call TRBD1 (6 bases). The length of the CDR3 is 13 residues. Per germline, CDR1 GTSNPN and CDR2 SVGIG (reference sequence). V dropped 6 bases and J dropped 6 bases, with 17 bases sitting between them. DNA of the CDR3: TGTGCCTGTAATCCCCAGGGGTTGCATGGCTACACCTTC. Translation: CACNPQGLHGYTF.

V and J are TRBV15 and TRBJ2-3; weak D call: TRBD1 (6 bases). The V end was cut by 0 bases, the J end by 3 bases, with 16 bases between. The CDR3 contains 17 residues. CDR1 is LNHNV and CDR2 is YYDKDF in the germline V gene (reference sequence). The CDR3 loop reads CATSRDWWQGMTDTQYF. The CDR3 nucleotides read TGTGCCACCAGCAGAGATTGGTGGCAGGGGATGACAGATACGCAGTATTTT.

This clonotype was counted a few times. This rearrangement joins TRBV4-2 to TRBJ2-5; TRBD2 is a possible D gene (6 bases). Trimming took off 2 bases at V and 5 bases at J, with 15 bases between the two ends. CDR1 is LGHNA and CDR2 is YNFKEQ in the germline V gene. The CDR3 extends over 15 amino acids. CDR3 residues: CASSQMIGGDETQYF. For the CDR3, the DNA is TGTGCCAGCAGCCAAATGATCGGGGGAGACGAGACCCAGTACTTC.

In this sample, this clonotype turned up many times. The chain employs TRBV27 and TRBJ2-7; D not certain. Germline lookup yields CDR1 MNHEY and CDR2 SMNVEV (reference sequence). Trimming removed 6 bases from V and 0 bases from J, with 15 bases in between. This CDR3 has 15 residues. The CDR3 DNA follows: TGTGCCAGCAGCCAGGTCGCGCCAGGCTCCTACGAGCAGTACTTC. Encoded protein: CASSQVAPGSYEQYF.

This clonotype was counted ten times or more. The rearrangement uses TRBV6-1 and TRBJ1-2, with D unclear. With 8 bases removed from V and 1 base from J, the gap between germline ends came to 8 bases. The CDR3 has 12 amino acids. Looked up from germline, CDR1 is MNHNS and CDR2 is SASEGT. The CDR3 nucleotides read TGTGCCAGCTACAACCTTAACTATGGCTACACCTTC. This sequence encodes CASYNLNYGYTF.